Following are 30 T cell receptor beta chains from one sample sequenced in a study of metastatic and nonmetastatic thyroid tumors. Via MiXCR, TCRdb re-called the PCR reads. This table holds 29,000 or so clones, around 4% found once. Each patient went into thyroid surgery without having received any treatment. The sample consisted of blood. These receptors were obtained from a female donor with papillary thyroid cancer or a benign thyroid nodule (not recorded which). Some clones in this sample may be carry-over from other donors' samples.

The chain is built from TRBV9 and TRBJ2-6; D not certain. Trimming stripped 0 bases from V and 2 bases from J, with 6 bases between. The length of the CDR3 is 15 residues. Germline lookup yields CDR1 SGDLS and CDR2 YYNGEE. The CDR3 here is CASSVVGAGANVLTF. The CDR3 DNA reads TGTGCCAGCAGCGTAGTTGGGGCTGGGGCCAACGTCCTGACTTTC.

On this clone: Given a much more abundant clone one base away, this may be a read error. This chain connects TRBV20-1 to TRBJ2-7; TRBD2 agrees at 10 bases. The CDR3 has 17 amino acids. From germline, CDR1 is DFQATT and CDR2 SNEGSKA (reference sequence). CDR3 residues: CGARDRREAGGHYEQYF. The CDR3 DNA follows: TGCGGTGCTAGAGATCGGAGGGAAGCGGGAGGGCATTACGAGCAGTACTTC.

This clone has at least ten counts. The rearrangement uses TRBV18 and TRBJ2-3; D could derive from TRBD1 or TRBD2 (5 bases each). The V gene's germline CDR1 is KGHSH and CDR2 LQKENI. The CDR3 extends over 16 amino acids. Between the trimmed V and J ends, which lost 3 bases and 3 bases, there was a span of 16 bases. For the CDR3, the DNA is TGTGCCAGCTCACCGGGGGAGTTGAGTGGAACAGATACGCAGTATTTT. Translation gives CASSPGELSGTDTQYF.

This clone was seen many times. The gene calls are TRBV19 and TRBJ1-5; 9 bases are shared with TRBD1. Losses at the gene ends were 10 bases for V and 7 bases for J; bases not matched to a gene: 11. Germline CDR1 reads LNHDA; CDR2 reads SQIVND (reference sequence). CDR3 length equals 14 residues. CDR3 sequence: CATGTGRREQPQHF. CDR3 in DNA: TGTGCCACCGGGACAGGGAGACGGGAACAGCCCCAGCATTTT.

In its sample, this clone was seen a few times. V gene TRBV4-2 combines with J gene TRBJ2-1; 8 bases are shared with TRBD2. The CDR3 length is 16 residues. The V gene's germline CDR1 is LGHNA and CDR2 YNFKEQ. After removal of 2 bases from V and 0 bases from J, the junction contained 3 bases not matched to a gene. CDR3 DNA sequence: TGTGCCAGCAGCCAAATAGCGGGGAGCTCCTACAATGAGCAGTTCTTC. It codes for CASSQIAGSSYNEQFF.

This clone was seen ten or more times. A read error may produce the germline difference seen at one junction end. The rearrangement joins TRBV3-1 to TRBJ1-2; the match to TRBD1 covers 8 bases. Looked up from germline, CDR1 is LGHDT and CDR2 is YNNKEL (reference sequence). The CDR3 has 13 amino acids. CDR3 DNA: TGTGCCAACAGCGGACAGGGCGGCTATGGCTACACCTTC. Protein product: CANSGQGGYGYTF.

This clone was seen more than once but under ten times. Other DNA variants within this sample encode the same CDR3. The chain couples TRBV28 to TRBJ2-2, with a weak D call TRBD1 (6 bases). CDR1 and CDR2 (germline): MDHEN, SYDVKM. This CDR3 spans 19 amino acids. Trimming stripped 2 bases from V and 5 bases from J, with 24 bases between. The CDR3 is CASSLEYPRQDEKTGELFF. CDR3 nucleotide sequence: TGTGCCAGCAGTTTAGAGTACCCAAGACAGGACGAAAAGACCGGGGAGCTGTTTTTT.

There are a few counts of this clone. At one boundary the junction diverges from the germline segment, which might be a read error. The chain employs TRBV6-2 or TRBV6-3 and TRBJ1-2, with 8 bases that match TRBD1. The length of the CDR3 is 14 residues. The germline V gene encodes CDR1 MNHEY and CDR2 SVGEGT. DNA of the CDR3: TGTGCCAGCAGTAACTCTGACAGGGGCTATGGCTACACCTTC. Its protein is CASSNSDRGYGYTF.

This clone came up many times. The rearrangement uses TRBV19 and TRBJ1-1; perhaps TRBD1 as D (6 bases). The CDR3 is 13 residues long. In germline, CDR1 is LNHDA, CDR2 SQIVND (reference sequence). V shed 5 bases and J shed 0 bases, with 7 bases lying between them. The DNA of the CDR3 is TGTGCCAGTAGTGGACAGATGAACACTGAAGCTTTCTTT. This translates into CASSGQMNTEAFF.

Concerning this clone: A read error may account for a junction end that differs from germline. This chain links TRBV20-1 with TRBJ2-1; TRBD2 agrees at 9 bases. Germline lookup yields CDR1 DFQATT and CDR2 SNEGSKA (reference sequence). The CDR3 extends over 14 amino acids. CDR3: CSASIAGEYNEQLF. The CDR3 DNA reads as TGCAGTGCTAGCATAGCGGGAGAGTACAATGAGCAGCTCTTC.

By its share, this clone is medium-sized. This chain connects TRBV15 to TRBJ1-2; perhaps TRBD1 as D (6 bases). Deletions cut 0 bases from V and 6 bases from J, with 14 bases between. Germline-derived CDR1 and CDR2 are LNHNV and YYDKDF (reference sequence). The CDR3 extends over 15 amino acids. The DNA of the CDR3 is TGTGCCACCAGCAGAGATCCACAGGGAGGTAATGGCTACACCTTC. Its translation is CATSRDPQGGNGYTF. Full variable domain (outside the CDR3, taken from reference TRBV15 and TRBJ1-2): DAMVIQNPRYQVTQFGKPVTLSCSQTLNHNVMYWYQQKSSQAPKLLFHYYDKDFNNEADTPDNFQSRRPNTSFCFLDIRSPGLGDTAMYLCATSRDPQGGNGYTFGSGTRLTVV.

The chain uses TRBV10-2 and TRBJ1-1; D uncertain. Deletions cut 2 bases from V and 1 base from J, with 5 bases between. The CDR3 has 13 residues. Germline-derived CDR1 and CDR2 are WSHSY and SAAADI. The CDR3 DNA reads TGCGCCAGCAGTGAGGGGAAGAACACTGAAGCTTTCTTT. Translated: CASSEGKNTEAFF.

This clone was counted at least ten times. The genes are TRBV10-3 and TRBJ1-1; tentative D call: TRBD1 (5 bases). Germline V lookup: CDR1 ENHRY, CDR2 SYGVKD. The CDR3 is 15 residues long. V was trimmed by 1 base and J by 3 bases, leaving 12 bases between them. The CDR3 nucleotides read TGTGCCATCAGTGAGTTGGGGGGGGGGGACACTGAAGCTTTCTTT. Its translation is CAISELGGGDTEAFF.

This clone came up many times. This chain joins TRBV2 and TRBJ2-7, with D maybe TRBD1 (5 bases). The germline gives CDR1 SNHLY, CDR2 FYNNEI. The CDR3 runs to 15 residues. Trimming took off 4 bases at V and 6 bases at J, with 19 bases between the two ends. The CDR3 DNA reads TGTGCCAGCAGTGTAGGGGCTCACCTTGCAGGCGAGCAGTACTTC. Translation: CASSVGAHLAGEQYF.

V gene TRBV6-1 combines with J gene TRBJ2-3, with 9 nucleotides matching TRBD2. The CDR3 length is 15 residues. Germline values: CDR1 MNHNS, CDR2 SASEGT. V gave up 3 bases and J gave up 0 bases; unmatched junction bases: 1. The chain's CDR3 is CASSDGTSSTDTQYF. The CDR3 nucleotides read TGTGCCAGCAGTGACGGGACTAGCAGCACAGATACGCAGTATTTT.

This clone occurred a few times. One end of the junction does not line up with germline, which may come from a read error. Here the CDR3 DNA reads TGTGCCAGCAGCCAGAGCGGAAGCGGGCTCTACGAGGAGTACTTC. Translation gives CASSQSGSGLYEEYF. The gene calls are TRBV9 and TRBJ2-7; D perhaps matches TRBD2 (6 bases). There are 15 residues in the CDR3. Germline values: CDR1 SGDLS, CDR2 YYNGEE. The full variable domain, with the rest looked up from reference TRBV9 and TRBJ2-7, is DSGVTQTPKHLITATGQRVTLRCSPRSGDLSVYWYQQSLDQGLQFLIQYYNGEERAKGNILERFSAQQFPDLHSELNLSSLELGDSALYFCASSQSGSGLYEEYFGPGTRLTVT.

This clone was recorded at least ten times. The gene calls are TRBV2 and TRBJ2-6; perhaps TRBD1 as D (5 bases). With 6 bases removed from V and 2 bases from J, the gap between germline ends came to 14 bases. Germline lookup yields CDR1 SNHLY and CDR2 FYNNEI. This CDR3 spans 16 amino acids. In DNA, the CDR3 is TGTGCCAGCAGAGGACCCTGGGGCCCTGGGGCCAACGTCCTGACTTTC. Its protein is CASRGPWGPGANVLTF.

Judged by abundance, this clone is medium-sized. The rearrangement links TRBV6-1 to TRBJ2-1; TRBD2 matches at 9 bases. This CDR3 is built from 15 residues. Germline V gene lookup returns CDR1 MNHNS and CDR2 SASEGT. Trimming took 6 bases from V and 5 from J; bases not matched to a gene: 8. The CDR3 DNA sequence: TGTGCCAGCAGAGAGATAGCGGGAGCAAACAATGAGCAGTTCTTC. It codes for CASREIAGANNEQFF.

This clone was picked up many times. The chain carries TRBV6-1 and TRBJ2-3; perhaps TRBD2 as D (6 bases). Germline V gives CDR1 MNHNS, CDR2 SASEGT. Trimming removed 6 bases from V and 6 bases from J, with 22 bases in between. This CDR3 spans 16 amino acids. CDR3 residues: CASSPDYPTSGDTQYF. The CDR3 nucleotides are TGTGCCAGCAGCCCGGACTACCCCACGTCAGGGGATACGCAGTATTTT.

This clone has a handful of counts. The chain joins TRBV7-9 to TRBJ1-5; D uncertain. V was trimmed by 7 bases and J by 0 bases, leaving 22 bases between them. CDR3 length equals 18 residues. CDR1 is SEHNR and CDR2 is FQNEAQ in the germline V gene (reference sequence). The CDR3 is CASTFVTAFQYSNQPQHF. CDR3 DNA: TGTGCCAGCACCTTCGTTACGGCCTTTCAATATAGCAATCAGCCCCAGCATTTT.

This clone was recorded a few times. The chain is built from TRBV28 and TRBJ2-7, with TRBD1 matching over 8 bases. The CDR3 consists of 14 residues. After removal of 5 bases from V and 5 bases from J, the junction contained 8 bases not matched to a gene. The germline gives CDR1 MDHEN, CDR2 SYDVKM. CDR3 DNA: TGTGCCAGCAGTCGGCAGGGGGCGATAGACGAGCAGTACTTC. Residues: CASSRQGAIDEQYF.

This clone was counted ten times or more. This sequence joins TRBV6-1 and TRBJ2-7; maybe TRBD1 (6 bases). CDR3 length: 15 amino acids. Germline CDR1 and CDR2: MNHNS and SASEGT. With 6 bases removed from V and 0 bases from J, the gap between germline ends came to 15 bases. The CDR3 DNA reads TGTGCCAGCAGAAACCCCGGACAGAGCTCCTACGAGCAGTACTTC. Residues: CASRNPGQSSYEQYF.

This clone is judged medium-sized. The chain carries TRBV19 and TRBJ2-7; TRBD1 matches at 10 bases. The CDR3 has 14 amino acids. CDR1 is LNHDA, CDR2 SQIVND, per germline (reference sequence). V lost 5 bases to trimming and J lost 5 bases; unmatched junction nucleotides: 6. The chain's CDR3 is CASSYTGTGDEQYF. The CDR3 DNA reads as TGTGCCAGTAGTTATACCGGGACAGGGGACGAGCAGTACTTC. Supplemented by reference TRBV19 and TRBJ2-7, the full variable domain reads DGGITQSPKYLFRKEGQNVTLSCEQNLNHDAMYWYRQDPGQGLRLIYYSQIVNDFQKGDIAEGYSVSREKKESFPLTVTSAQKNPTAFYLCASSYTGTGDEQYFGPGTRLTVT.

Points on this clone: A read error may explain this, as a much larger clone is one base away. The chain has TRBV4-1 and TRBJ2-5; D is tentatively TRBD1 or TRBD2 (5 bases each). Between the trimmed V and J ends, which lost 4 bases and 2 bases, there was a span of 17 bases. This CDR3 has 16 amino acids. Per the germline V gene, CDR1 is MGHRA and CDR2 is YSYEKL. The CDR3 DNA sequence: TGCGCCAGCAGCCCCGCGTCGGTAGGGGAGCAAGAGACCCAGTACTTC. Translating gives CASSPASVGEQETQYF.

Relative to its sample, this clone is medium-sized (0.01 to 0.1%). The CDR3: CASSSQKRHQPEGSPLHF. DNA for the CDR3: TGTGCCAGCAGCTCTCAGAAGCGACATCAACCCGAGGGTTCACCCCTCCACTTT. This chain connects TRBV27 to TRBJ1-6, with D hard to call. Germline V CDR1 and CDR2: MNHEY, SMNVEV (reference sequence). The CDR3 contains 18 residues. Trimming cost V 6 bases and J 9 bases, with 27 bases left between them.

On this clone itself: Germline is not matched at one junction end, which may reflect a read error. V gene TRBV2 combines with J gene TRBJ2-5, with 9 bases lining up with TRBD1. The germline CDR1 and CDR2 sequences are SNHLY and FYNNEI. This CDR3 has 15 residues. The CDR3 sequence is CASIDRQGVGETQCF. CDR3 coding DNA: TGTGCCAGCATCGATCGACAGGGGGTGGGGGAGACCCAGTGCTTC.

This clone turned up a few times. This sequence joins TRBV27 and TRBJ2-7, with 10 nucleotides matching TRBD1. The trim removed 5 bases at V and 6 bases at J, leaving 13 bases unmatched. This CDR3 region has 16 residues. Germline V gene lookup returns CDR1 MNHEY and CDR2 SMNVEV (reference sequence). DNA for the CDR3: TGTGCCAGCAGTATAACTTTAAGGACAGGGGGAGTCGAGCAGTACTTC. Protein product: CASSITLRTGGVEQYF.

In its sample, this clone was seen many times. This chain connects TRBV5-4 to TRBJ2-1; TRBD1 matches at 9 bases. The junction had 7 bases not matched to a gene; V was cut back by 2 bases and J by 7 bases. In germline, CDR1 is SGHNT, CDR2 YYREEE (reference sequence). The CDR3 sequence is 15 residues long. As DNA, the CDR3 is TGTGCCAGCAGCTTACCCGGGACAGGGTGGAATGAGCAGTTCTTC. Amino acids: CASSLPGTGWNEQFF.

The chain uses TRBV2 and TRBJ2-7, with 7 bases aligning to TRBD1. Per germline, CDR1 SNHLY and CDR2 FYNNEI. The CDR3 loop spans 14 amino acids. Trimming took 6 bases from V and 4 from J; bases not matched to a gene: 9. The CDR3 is CASRKDRQGYEQYF. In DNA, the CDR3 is TGTGCCAGCAGGAAAGACAGACAGGGTTACGAGCAGTACTTC. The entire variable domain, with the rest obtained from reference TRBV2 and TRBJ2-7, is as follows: EPEVTQTPSHQVTQMGQEVILRCVPISNHLYFYWYRQILGQKVEFLVSFYNNEISEKSEIFDDQFSVERPDGSNFTLKIRSTKLEDSAMYFCASRKDRQGYEQYFGPGTRLTVT.

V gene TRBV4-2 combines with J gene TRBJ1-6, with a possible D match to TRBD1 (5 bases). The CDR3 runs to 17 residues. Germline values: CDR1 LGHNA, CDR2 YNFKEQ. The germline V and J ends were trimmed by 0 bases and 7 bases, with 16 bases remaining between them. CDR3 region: CASSQDQDSLSNSPLHF. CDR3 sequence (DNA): TGTGCCAGCAGCCAAGATCAAGACAGCCTTTCAAATTCACCCCTCCACTTT.